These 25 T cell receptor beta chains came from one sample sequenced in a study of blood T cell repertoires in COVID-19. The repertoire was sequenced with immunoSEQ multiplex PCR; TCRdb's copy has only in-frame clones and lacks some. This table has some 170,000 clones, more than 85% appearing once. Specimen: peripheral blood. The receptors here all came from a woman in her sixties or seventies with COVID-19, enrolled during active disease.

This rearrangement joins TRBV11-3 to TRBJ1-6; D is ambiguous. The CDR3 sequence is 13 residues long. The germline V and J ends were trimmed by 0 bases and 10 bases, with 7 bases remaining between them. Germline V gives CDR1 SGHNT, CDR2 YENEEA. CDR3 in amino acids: CASSLDSQSPLHF. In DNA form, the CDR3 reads TGTGCCAGCAGCTTAGACTCACAATCACCCCTCCACTTT.

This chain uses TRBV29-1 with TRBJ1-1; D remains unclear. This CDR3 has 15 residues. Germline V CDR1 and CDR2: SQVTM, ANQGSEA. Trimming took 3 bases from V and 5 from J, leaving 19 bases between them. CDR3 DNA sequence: TGCAGCGTTGATAATGGGCGGGCTGGGGTGACTGAAGCTTTCTTT. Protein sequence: CSVDNGRAGVTEAFF.

CDR3 sequence (DNA): TGTGCCAGCAGCGGGGGGAGGGGAACCCAAGCTTTCTTT. It yields the protein CASSGGRGTQAFF. The chain recombines TRBV7-9 with TRBJ1-1, with D perhaps TRBD1 (5 bases). Germline V gene sequence: CDR1 SEHNR, CDR2 FQNEAQ (reference sequence). Trimming took 5 bases from V and 9 from J, leaving 16 bases between them. The CDR3 is made up of 13 amino acids.

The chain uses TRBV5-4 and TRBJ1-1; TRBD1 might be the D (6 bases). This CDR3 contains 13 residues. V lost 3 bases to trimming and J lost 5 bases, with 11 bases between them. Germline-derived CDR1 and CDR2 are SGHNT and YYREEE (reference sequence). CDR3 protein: CASSSKRGTEAFF. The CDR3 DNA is TGTGCCAGCAGCTCAAAAAGGGGGACTGAAGCTTTCTTT. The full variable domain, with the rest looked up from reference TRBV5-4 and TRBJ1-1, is ETGVTQSPTHLIKTRGQQVTLRCSSQSGHNTVSWYQQALGQGPQFIFQYYREEENGRGNFPPRFSGLQFPNYSSELNVNALELDDSALYLCASSSKRGTEAFFGQGTRLTVV.

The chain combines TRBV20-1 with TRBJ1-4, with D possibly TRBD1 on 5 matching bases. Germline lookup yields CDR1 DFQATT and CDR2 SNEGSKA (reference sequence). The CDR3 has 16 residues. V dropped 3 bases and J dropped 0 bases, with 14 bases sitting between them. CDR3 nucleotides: TGCAGTGCTAGTGGCCTAAAAGGGGCAACTAATGAAAAACTGTTTTTT. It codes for CSASGLKGATNEKLFF.

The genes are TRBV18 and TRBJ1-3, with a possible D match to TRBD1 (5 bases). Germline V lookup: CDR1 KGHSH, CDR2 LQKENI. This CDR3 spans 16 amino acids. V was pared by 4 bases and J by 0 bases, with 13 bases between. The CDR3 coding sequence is TGTGCCAGCTCACTACGACAGCTTTCCTCTGGAAACACCATATATTTT. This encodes CASSLRQLSSGNTIYF.

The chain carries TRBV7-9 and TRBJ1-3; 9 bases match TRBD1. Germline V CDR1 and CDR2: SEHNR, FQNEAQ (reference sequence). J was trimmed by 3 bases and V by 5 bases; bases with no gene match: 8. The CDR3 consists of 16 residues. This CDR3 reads CASSAPTGGYGNTIYF. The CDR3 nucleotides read TGTGCCAGCAGCGCACCAACAGGGGGCTATGGAAACACCATATATTTT.

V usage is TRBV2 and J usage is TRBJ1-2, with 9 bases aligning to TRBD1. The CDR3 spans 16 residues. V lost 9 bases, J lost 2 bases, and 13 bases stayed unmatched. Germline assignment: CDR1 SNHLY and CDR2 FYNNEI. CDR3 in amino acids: CASSTRTGAMNYGYTF. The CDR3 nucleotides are TGTGCCAGTTCAACCCGGACAGGGGCAATGAACTATGGCTACACCTTC.

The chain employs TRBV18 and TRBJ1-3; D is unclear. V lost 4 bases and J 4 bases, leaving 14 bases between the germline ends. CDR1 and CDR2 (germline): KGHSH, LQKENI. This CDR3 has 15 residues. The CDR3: CASSLPTSGGNTIYF. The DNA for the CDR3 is TGTGCCAGCTCACTTCCTACTTCGGGAGGAAACACCATATATTTT.

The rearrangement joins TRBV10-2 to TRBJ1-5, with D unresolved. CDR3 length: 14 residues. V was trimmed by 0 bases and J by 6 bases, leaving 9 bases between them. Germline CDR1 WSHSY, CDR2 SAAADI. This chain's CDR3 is CASSESLLSQPQHF. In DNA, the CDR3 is TGCGCCAGCAGTGAGTCGCTACTCTCTCAGCCCCAGCATTTT.

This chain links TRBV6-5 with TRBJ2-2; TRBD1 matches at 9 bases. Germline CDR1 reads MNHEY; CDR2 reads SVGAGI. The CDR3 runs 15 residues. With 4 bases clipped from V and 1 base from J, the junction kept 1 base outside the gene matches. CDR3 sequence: CASSWGQGNTGELFF. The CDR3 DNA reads TGTGCCAGCAGTTGGGGACAGGGGAACACCGGGGAGCTGTTTTTT.

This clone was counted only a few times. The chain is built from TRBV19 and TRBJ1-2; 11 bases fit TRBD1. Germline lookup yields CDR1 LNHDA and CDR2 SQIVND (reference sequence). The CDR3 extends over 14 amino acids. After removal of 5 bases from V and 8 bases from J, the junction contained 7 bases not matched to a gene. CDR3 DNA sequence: TGTGCCAGTAGTTATGGACAGGGGGCAGGAGGCTACACCTTC. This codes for CASSYGQGAGGYTF.

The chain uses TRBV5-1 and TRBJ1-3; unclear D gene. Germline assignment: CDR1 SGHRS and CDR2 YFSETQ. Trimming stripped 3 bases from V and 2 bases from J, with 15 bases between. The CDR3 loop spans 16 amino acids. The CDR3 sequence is CASSYTSEFAGNTIYF. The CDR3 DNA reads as TGCGCCAGCAGCTACACCAGCGAATTCGCTGGAAACACCATATATTTT.

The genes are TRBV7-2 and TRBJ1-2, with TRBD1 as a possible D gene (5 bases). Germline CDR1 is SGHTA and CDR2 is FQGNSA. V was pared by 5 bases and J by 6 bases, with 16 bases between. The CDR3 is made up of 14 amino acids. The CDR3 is CASSPTAGGNGYTF. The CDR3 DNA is TGTGCCAGCAGCCCTACGGCGGGGGGGAATGGCTACACCTTC.

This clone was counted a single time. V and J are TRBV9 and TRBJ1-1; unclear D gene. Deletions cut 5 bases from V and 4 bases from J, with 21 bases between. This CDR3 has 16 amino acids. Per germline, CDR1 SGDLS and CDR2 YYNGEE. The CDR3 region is CASSGVGKGDATEAFF. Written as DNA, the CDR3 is TGTGCCAGCAGTGGAGTCGGGAAGGGAGATGCCACTGAAGCTTTCTTT.

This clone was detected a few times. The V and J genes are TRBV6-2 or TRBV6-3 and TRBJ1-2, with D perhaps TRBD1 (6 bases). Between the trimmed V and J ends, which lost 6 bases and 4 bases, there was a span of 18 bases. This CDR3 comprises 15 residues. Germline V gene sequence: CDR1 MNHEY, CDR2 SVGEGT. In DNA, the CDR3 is TGTGCCAGCAGCCCTTACAGGGATTCAAGCTATGGCTACACCTTC. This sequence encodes CASSPYRDSSYGYTF.

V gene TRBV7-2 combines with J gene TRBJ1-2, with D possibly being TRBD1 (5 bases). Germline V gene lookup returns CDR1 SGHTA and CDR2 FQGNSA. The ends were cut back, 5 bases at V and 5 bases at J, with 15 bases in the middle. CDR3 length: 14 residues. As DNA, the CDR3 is TGTGCCAGCAGCCAAGGCTGGGGGGGTTATGGCTACACCTTC. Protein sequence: CASSQGWGGYGYTF. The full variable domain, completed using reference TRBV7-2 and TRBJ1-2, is GAGVSQSPSNKVTEKGKDVELRCDPISGHTALYWYRQSLGQGLEFLIYFQGNSAPDKSGLPSDRFSAERTGGSVSTLTIQRTQQEDSAVYLCASSQGWGGYGYTFGSGTRLTVV.

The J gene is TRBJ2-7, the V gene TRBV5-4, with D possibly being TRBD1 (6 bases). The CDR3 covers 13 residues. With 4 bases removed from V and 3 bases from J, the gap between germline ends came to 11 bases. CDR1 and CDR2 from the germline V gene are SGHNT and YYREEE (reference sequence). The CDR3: CASSAGTNYEQYF. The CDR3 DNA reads TGTGCCAGCAGCGCCGGGACAAACTACGAGCAGTACTTC.

This chain's CDR3 is CASRGAGGEQYF. The CDR3 DNA reads as TGTGCCAGCAGGGGGGCCGGCGGGGAGCAGTACTTC. The genes are TRBV6-5 and TRBJ2-7; possibly TRBD1 for D (6 bases). V was cut by 6 bases and J by 7 bases, with 13 bases left in between. Germline V gene data show CDR1 as MNHEY and CDR2 as SVGAGI. The CDR3 extends over 12 amino acids.

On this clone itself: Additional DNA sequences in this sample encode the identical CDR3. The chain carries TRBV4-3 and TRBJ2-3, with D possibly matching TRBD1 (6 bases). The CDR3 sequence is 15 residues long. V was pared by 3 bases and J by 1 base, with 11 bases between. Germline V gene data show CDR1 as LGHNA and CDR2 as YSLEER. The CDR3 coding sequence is TGCGCCAGCAGCCAGGTAGGGGGAGGCACAGATACGCAGTATTTT. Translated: CASSQVGGGTDTQYF.

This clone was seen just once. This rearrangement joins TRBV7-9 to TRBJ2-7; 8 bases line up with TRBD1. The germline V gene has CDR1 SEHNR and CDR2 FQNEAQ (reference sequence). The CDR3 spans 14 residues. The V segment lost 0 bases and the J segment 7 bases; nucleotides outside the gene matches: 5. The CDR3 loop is CASSLAQGAREQYF. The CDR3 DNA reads TGTGCCAGCAGCTTAGCGCAGGGGGCAAGGGAGCAGTACTTC.

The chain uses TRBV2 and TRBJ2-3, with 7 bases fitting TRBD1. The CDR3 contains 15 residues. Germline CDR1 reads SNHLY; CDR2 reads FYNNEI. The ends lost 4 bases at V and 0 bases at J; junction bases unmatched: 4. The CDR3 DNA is TGTGCCAGCAGTGTCCGACAGGGTAGCACAGATACGCAGTATTTT. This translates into CASSVRQGSTDTQYF.

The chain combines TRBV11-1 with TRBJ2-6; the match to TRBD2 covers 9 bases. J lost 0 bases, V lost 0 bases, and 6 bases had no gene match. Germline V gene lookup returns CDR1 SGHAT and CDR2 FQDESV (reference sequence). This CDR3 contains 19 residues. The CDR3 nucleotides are TGTGCCAGCAGCTTAGCGGCGACTAGCGGTGCCTCTGGGGCCAACGTCCTGACTTTC. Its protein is CASSLAATSGASGANVLTF.

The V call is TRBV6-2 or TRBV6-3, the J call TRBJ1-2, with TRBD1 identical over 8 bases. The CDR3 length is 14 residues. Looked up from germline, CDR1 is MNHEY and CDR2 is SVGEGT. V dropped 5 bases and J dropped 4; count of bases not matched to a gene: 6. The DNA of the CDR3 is TGTGCCAGCAGTGACAGGGGCCCTACCTATGGCTACACCTTC. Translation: CASSDRGPTYGYTF.

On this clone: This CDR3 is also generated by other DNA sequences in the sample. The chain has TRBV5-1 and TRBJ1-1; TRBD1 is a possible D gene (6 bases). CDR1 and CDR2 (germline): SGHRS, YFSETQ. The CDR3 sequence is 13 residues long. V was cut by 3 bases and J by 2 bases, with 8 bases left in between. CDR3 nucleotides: TGCGCCAGCAGCTGGACAGCTAACACTGAAGCTTTCTTT. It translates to CASSWTANTEAFF.